Following are 30 T cell receptor beta chains from one sample sequenced in a study of blood T cell repertoires in COVID-19. Method: immunoSEQ multiplex PCR; TCRdb's copy keeps in-frame clones and lacks some. The table shows approximately 140,000 clones, with 70% to 90% occurring only once. Material: peripheral blood. Receptors were obtained from a man between 65 and 85 years old with acute or convalescent COVID-19.

This clone was counted once. The chain recombines TRBV5-1 with TRBJ2-3, with a weak D call TRBD1 (6 bases). The CDR3 contains 18 residues. Germline assignment: CDR1 SGHRS and CDR2 YFSETQ. Trimming took 2 bases from V and 3 from J, leaving 22 bases between them. CDR3 region: CASSLLTGSPVGTDTQYF. The CDR3 nucleotides read TGCGCCAGCAGCTTACTCACAGGGTCTCCCGTCGGAACAGATACGCAGTATTTT.

The gene calls are TRBV19 and TRBJ2-1; TRBD2 matches 8 bases. V lost 5 bases, J lost 0 bases, and 9 bases stayed unmatched. CDR3 length equals 17 residues. Germline V gene data show CDR1 as LNHDA and CDR2 as SQIVND (reference sequence). CDR3 sequence: CASSPTHSGISYNEQFF. The CDR3 bases are TGTGCCAGTAGTCCTACCCATAGCGGGATCTCCTACAATGAGCAGTTCTTC.

The chain carries TRBV28 and TRBJ2-7; weak D call: TRBD2 (5 bases). V was clipped by 4 bases and J by 1 base, with 8 bases between them. In germline, CDR1 is MDHEN, CDR2 SYDVKM. This CDR3 has 13 amino acids. CDR3 region: CASSYPGSYEQYF. CDR3 DNA: TGTGCCAGCAGTTACCCGGGGTCCTACGAGCAGTACTTC.

This clone appeared a single time. The chain links TRBV3-1 (or the pseudogene TRBV3-2) to TRBJ2-3; 13 bases line up with TRBD2. In germline, CDR1 is LGHDT, CDR2 YNNKEL (reference sequence). After removal of 4 bases from V and 0 bases from J, the junction contained 7 bases not matched to a gene. The CDR3 has 18 amino acids. DNA for the CDR3: TGTGCCAGCAGCCTGGGACTAGCGGGGACCCCTAGCACAGATACGCAGTATTTT. Translated, it gives CASSLGLAGTPSTDTQYF.

The chain recombines TRBV6-1 with TRBJ2-3; 8 nucleotides align to TRBD1. This CDR3 is built from 17 residues. Losses at the gene ends were 3 bases for V and 4 bases for J; bases not matched to a gene: 12. Per germline, CDR1 MNHNS and CDR2 SASEGT. CDR3 residues: CASSESTGTGRADTQYF. The CDR3, as DNA: TGTGCCAGCAGTGAGTCAACCGGGACAGGCAGGGCAGATACGCAGTATTTT.

In its sample, this clone was seen once. The chain is built from TRBV5-1 and TRBJ1-1; D may be TRBD1 (5 bases). This CDR3 is built from 16 residues. V was trimmed by 2 bases and J by 2 bases, leaving 16 bases between them. The germline CDR1 and CDR2 sequences are SGHRS and YFSETQ. Here the CDR3 reads CASSLFNGGVNTEAFF. For the CDR3, the DNA is TGCGCCAGCAGCTTATTTAATGGGGGGGTTAACACTGAAGCTTTCTTT.

The chain couples TRBV18 to TRBJ1-1; 7 bases fit TRBD1. Germline V gene sequence: CDR1 KGHSH, CDR2 LQKENI. The CDR3 is made up of 15 amino acids. Unmatched junction bases numbered 5, after V lost 3 bases and J lost 1 base. The DNA for the CDR3 is TGTGCCAGCTCACCCATTGCAGGGGGGAACACTGAAGCTTTCTTT. This codes for CASSPIAGGNTEAFF.

This chain joins TRBV5-1 and TRBJ1-2, with 8 bases fitting TRBD1. The germline gives CDR1 SGHRS, CDR2 YFSETQ. The V and J ends lost 1 base and 3 bases, in that order; junction bases with no gene match: 2. This CDR3 has 14 amino acids. CDR3 nucleotides: TGCGCCAGCAGCTTGTCAGGGGGCCACTATGGCTACACCTTC. Its translation is CASSLSGGHYGYTF.

The V call is TRBV9, the J call TRBJ2-2; D is possibly TRBD2 (6 bases). The CDR3 contains 15 residues. V gave up 4 bases and J gave up 6 bases, with 16 bases separating them. The germline CDR1 and CDR2 sequences are SGDLS and YYNGEE. The CDR3 region has the DNA TGTGCCAGCAGCCCAGACGGGGGTTTGGCCGGGGAGCTGTTTTTT. Translated: CASSPDGGLAGELFF. Together with reference TRBV9 and TRBJ2-2, the CDR3 gives the full variable domain: DSGVTQTPKHLITATGQRVTLRCSPRSGDLSVYWYQQSLDQGLQFLIQYYNGEERAKGNILERFSAQQFPDLHSELNLSSLELGDSALYFCASSPDGGLAGELFFGEGSRLTVL.

In this sample, this clone turned up many times. The J gene is TRBJ1-2, the V gene TRBV6-5, with D maybe TRBD1 (6 bases). Trimming left V 6 bases short and J 2 bases short, with 13 bases between. Germline lookup yields CDR1 MNHEY and CDR2 SVGAGI. This CDR3 is built from 14 residues. CDR3: CASRGQGPNYGYTF. CDR3 in DNA: TGTGCCAGCAGGGGTCAGGGGCCCAACTATGGCTACACCTTC.

The chain combines TRBV3-1 (or the pseudogene TRBV3-2) with TRBJ2-7; 15 nucleotides align to TRBD2. Germline V gene data show CDR1 as LGHDT and CDR2 as YNNKEL (reference sequence). V gave up 4 bases and J gave up 9 bases; unmatched junction bases: 7. This CDR3 comprises 15 residues. The chain's CDR3 is CASSPRTSGREGQYF. CDR3 bases: TGTGCCAGCAGCCCCCGGACTAGCGGGAGGGAGGGGCAGTACTTC.

This chain uses TRBV7-3 with TRBJ2-7; maybe TRBD1 (5 bases). CDR1 SGHTA and CDR2 FQGTGA come from the germline V gene. The ends were cut back, 2 bases at V and 3 bases at J, with 8 bases in the middle. This CDR3 comprises 13 residues. CDR3 DNA sequence: TGTGCCAGCAGCTTACGCCAGGGCTACGAGCAGTACTTC. This translates into CASSLRQGYEQYF.

The chain is built from TRBV29-1 and TRBJ2-5; 7 bases are shared with TRBD2. The CDR3 covers 14 residues. Unmatched junction bases numbered 7, after V lost 4 bases and J lost 2 bases. From germline, CDR1 is SQVTM and CDR2 ANQGSEA. In DNA, the CDR3 is TGCAGCGTTGGAACGGCGGGAGCTCAAGAGACCCAGTACTTC. Translated: CSVGTAGAQETQYF.

The rearrangement links TRBV7-9 to TRBJ1-4; 7 positions agree with TRBD1. CDR1 SEHNR and CDR2 FQNEAQ come from the germline V gene (reference sequence). The V and J ends lost 2 bases and 0 bases, in that order; junction bases with no gene match: 6. There are 17 residues in the CDR3. The CDR3 sequence is CASSLSPGQTTNEKLFF. The DNA of the CDR3 is TGTGCCAGCAGCTTATCTCCGGGACAGACAACTAATGAAAAACTGTTTTTT.

The chain joins TRBV25-1 to TRBJ1-4, with a tentative D call TRBD1 (5 bases). The V end was cut by 4 bases, the J end by 6 bases, with 9 bases between. Germline V gene sequence: CDR1 MGHDK, CDR2 SYGVNS. The CDR3 totals 13 residues. CDR3 loop: CASSAGWDEKLFF. The CDR3 coding sequence is TGTGCCAGCAGTGCAGGGTGGGATGAAAAACTGTTTTTT.

This clone came up a few times. This rearrangement joins TRBV7-2 to TRBJ2-3; TRBD2 matches 9 bases. CDR1 and CDR2 from the germline V gene are SGHTA and FQGNSA. The CDR3 has 15 residues. V gave up 6 bases and J gave up 2 bases; unmatched junction bases: 6. The CDR3 sequence is CASRYSGGYTDTQYF. For the CDR3, the DNA is TGTGCCAGCAGATACAGCGGGGGGTACACAGATACGCAGTATTTT.

The V gene is TRBV24-1, the J gene TRBJ2-3; 9 nucleotides line up with TRBD2. This CDR3 has 16 amino acids. CDR1 and CDR2 from the germline V gene are KGHDR and SFDVKD. The V segment lost 3 bases and the J segment 5 bases; nucleotides outside the gene matches: 8. In nucleotides, the CDR3 is TGTGCCACCAGTGATACTCTAGCGGGAATGGGAGATACGCAGTATTTT. Amino acid sequence: CATSDTLAGMGDTQYF.

The V gene is TRBV3-1 (or the pseudogene TRBV3-2), the J gene TRBJ1-2; 7 bases fit TRBD1. The CDR3 is made up of 14 amino acids. Germline loops: CDR1 LGHDT, CDR2 YNNKEL (reference sequence). V was pared by 3 bases and J by 3 bases, with 4 bases of the junction left unmatched. The CDR3 DNA follows: TGTGCCAGCAGCCAGCTACAGGGGTACTATGGCTACACCTTC. Residues: CASSQLQGYYGYTF.

Comment on this clone: The sample carries other DNA sequences with the same CDR3. The chain carries TRBV28 and TRBJ2-7; 7 bases agree with TRBD2. The CDR3 contains 13 residues. Germline values: CDR1 MDHEN, CDR2 SYDVKM. The trim removed 2 bases at V and 4 bases at J, leaving 2 bases unmatched. The CDR3 DNA reads as TGTGCCAGCAGTTTAGGCGGGAGTTACGAGCAGTACTTC. Protein: CASSLGGSYEQYF.

Written as DNA, the CDR3 is TGTGCCAGTAGTAATGCGGGATCGAACACCGGGGAGCTGTTTTTT. Amino acid sequence: CASSNAGSNTGELFF. The rearrangement uses TRBV19 and TRBJ2-2; D is possibly TRBD2 (6 bases). The CDR3 consists of 15 residues. The germline gives CDR1 LNHDA, CDR2 SQIVND (reference sequence). The ends were cut back, 4 bases at V and 0 bases at J, with 9 bases in the middle.

This clone has only one observation. This chain uses TRBV5-4 with TRBJ2-2; 14 bases line up with TRBD2. V dropped 2 bases and J dropped 6; count of bases not matched to a gene: 9. The CDR3 is 18 residues long. The V gene's germline CDR1 is SGHNT and CDR2 YYREEE (reference sequence). CDR3 sequence reads: CASSFGTSGRAGAGELFF. As DNA, the CDR3 is TGTGCCAGCAGCTTCGGGACTAGCGGGAGAGCGGGGGCCGGGGAGCTGTTTTTT.

This sequence joins TRBV4-2 and TRBJ2-7; D gene uncertain. Germline V gene data show CDR1 as LGHNA and CDR2 as YNFKEQ. V dropped 1 base and J dropped 0 bases, with 13 bases sitting between them. The length of the CDR3 is 16 residues. The DNA for the CDR3 is TGTGCCAGCAGCCAAGGGTCTTCACTAAGCTCCTACGAGCAGTACTTC. As protein: CASSQGSSLSSYEQYF.

The V and J genes are TRBV10-3 and TRBJ1-2; 10 bases agree with TRBD1. Germline CDR1 and CDR2: ENHRY and SYGVKD. This CDR3 spans 14 amino acids. Trimming took 4 bases from V and 4 from J; bases not matched to a gene: 3. The CDR3, as DNA: TGTGCCATCAGTGTGGGACAGGGGCGCTATGGCTACACCTTC. This codes for CAISVGQGRYGYTF.

V is TRBV9 and J is TRBJ1-2, with D perhaps matching TRBD1 (6 bases). Trimming took 3 bases from V and 0 from J, leaving 9 bases between them. Per germline, CDR1 SGDLS and CDR2 YYNGEE. The CDR3 totals 14 residues. The CDR3 bases are TGTGCCAGCAGCGAGGGGGTAGCTAACTATGGCTACACCTTC. Amino acid sequence: CASSEGVANYGYTF. The full variable domain, completed using reference TRBV9 and TRBJ1-2, is DSGVTQTPKHLITATGQRVTLRCSPRSGDLSVYWYQQSLDQGLQFLIQYYNGEERAKGNILERFSAQQFPDLHSELNLSSLELGDSALYFCASSEGVANYGYTFGSGTRLTVV.

This sequence joins TRBV3-1 (or the pseudogene TRBV3-2) and TRBJ2-5; 7 bases are shared with TRBD2. The V and J ends lost 4 bases and 2 bases, in that order; junction bases with no gene match: 4. CDR1 and CDR2 from the germline V gene are LGHDT and YNNKEL (reference sequence). The CDR3 is made up of 14 amino acids. The CDR3, as DNA: TGTGCCAGCAGCCTTAGCGGGCCTCAAGAGACCCAGTACTTC. Its translation: CASSLSGPQETQYF.

This clone turned up a few times. The V gene is TRBV19, the J gene TRBJ1-1; D unresolved. The germline CDR1 and CDR2 sequences are LNHDA and SQIVND (reference sequence). V was trimmed by 2 bases and J by 1 base, leaving 14 bases between them. The CDR3 consists of 16 residues. CDR3 loop: CASSIRDFGGNTEAFF. CDR3 nucleotide sequence: TGTGCCAGTAGTATACGGGATTTCGGCGGGAACACTGAAGCTTTCTTT.

The chain is built from TRBV4-1 and TRBJ2-7, with 9 bases aligning to TRBD1. V trimming: 6 bases; J trimming: 2 bases; junction bases outside the gene matches: 5. Germline values: CDR1 MGHRA, CDR2 YSYEKL. This CDR3 region has 14 residues. The CDR3 sequence: CASRIGTGTYEQYF. As DNA, the CDR3 is TGCGCCAGCAGGATCGGGACAGGGACCTACGAGCAGTACTTC.

The CDR3 loop reads CASRAGTGYGYTF. The CDR3, as DNA: TGTGCCAGCAGGGCCGGGACAGGCTATGGCTACACCTTC. The chain joins TRBV6-4 to TRBJ1-2; 8 nucleotides line up with TRBD1. Trimming at V came to 6 bases and at J to 4 bases, leaving 4 bases not matched to a gene. This CDR3 spans 13 amino acids. CDR1 MRHNA and CDR2 SNTAGT come from the germline V gene.

The table lists this clone with a few counts. The chain combines TRBV6-5 with TRBJ2-7; TRBD1 matches at 8 bases. V lost 7 bases and J lost 2; bases outside the gene matches: 7. The length of the CDR3 is 14 residues. CDR1 MNHEY and CDR2 SVGAGI come from the germline V gene. Here the CDR3 reads CASTLGTGTYEQYF. CDR3 DNA: TGTGCCAGCACTCTCGGGACAGGAACCTACGAGCAGTACTTC.

V usage is TRBV5-4 and J usage is TRBJ2-1; 13 positions agree with TRBD2. CDR3 length equals 18 residues. The ends lost 2 bases at V and 7 bases at J; junction bases unmatched: 12. Germline CDR1 is SGHNT and CDR2 is YYREEE (reference sequence). The CDR3 region has the DNA TGTGCCAGCAGCTTAGATTTGACTAGCGGGAGGCGGGGGAATGAGCAGTTCTTC. Its protein product is CASSLDLTSGRRGNEQFF.